The 21 T cell receptor beta chains in this list originate from one sample, sequenced in a study of blood T cell repertoires in COVID-19 (dated by TCRdb to about 2020). Library method: the immunoSEQ multiplex PCR assay. Held by TCRdb, this immuneACCESS table contains in-frame sequences only and omits some clones. Under half of the omission traces to an unresolved V gene where checked; the cause of the rest is unknown. Within this sample are about 190,000 clones, with 70% to 85% of them counted one time only. The top ten clonotypes cover more than 4.5% of the sample. Sequencing was performed on peripheral blood. These receptors were obtained from a woman aged 25 to 39 with acute or convalescent COVID-19.

The J gene is TRBJ2-7, the V gene TRBV7-8; a possible D gene is TRBD2 (5 bases). The germline V gene has CDR1 SGHVS and CDR2 FQNEAQ. Trimming cost V 3 bases and J 5 bases, with 26 bases left between them. The CDR3 covers 18 residues. The CDR3 here is CASSFSLARGKALDEQYF. The DNA of the CDR3 is TGTGCCAGCAGCTTTTCTCTGGCGAGAGGGAAGGCATTAGACGAGCAGTACTTC.

The CDR3 nucleotides are TGTGCCAGCAGCTTGGGGACCTTGACAGGGAAGAATGGCTACACCTTC. This encodes CASSLGTLTGKNGYTF. The chain uses TRBV5-4 and TRBJ1-2; 7 bases map to TRBD1. V dropped 0 bases and J dropped 6; count of bases not matched to a gene: 11. The CDR3 has 16 residues. Germline CDR1 is SGHNT and CDR2 is YYREEE (reference sequence).

This clone showed up just a few times. The chain has TRBV27 and TRBJ1-2; a possible D gene is TRBD1 (5 bases). The germline V gene encodes CDR1 MNHEY and CDR2 SMNVEV (reference sequence). The V end was cut by 8 bases, the J end by 1 base, with 14 bases between. There are 14 residues in the CDR3. CDR3 bases: TGTGCCAGCCAAAGAAGGGGAGGTAACTATGGCTACACCTTC. Residues: CASQRRGGNYGYTF.

This rearrangement joins TRBV11-3 to TRBJ1-1; the match to TRBD1 covers 7 bases. This CDR3 is 13 amino acids long. Germline assignment: CDR1 SGHNT and CDR2 YENEEA. J lost 6 bases, V lost 3 bases, and 4 bases had no gene match. The CDR3 reads CASSFQGGSEAFF. The CDR3 DNA follows: TGTGCCAGCAGCTTTCAGGGGGGATCTGAAGCTTTCTTT.

The rearrangement joins TRBV21-1 to TRBJ2-1; the table assigns TRBD2, which was not confirmed against the DNA. TRBV21-1 constitutes a pseudogene. The CDR3 is 17 amino acids. The CDR3 loop is CARGGATSVSNYNEQFF. CDR3 bases: TGTGCCAGGGGGGGAGCCACCTCGGTCTCAAACTACAATGAGCAGTTCTTC.

The V gene is TRBV7-3, the J gene TRBJ2-1; TRBD2 matches 12 bases. Germline trimming cut 4 bases from V and 9 bases from J; bases unmatched to any gene: 7. The length of the CDR3 is 15 residues. CDR1 is SGHTA, CDR2 FQGTGA, per germline. The CDR3: CASSSSSGGAPEQFF. CDR3 DNA: TGTGCCAGCAGCTCATCTAGCGGGGGGGCCCCTGAGCAGTTCTTC.

The chain carries TRBV28 and TRBJ1-5; 10 bases match TRBD1. There are 14 residues in the CDR3. The J segment lost 1 base and the V segment lost 11 bases, leaving 5 bases of the junction unmatched. CDR1 and CDR2 from the germline V gene are MDHEN and SYDVKM. Here the CDR3 DNA reads TGTGCCGGTATGACAGGGGGCAGCAATCAGCCCCAGCATTTT. This sequence encodes CAGMTGGSNQPQHF.

The CDR3 DNA sequence: TGTGCCAGCAGCCAAGTAGCGGGAGGACCGAATGAGCAGTTCTTC. Translating gives CASSQVAGGPNEQFF. V gene TRBV4-2 combines with J gene TRBJ2-1; TRBD2 agrees at 10 bases. The V and J ends lost 1 base and 7 bases, in that order; junction bases with no gene match: 4. The germline CDR1 and CDR2 sequences are LGHNA and YNFKEQ. This CDR3 has 15 amino acids.

This chain uses TRBV4-2 with TRBJ1-5; D is perhaps TRBD1 (6 bases). Germline lookup yields CDR1 LGHNA and CDR2 YNFKEQ. The V and J ends lost 0 bases and 6 bases respectively, with 12 bases between them. The CDR3 runs to 15 residues. The CDR3 DNA is TGTGCCAGCAGCCAAGATTTTGGGGGCGGTCAGCCCCAGCATTTT. This gives the protein CASSQDFGGGQPQHF.

The chain has TRBV6-2 or TRBV6-3 and TRBJ2-7; D is undetermined. Between the trimmed V and J ends, which lost 0 bases and 2 bases, there was a span of 20 bases. Germline V CDR1 and CDR2: MNHEY, SVGEGT. The CDR3 is 18 amino acids. The CDR3 is CASSYSMERDTFPYEQYF. In nucleotides, the CDR3 is TGTGCCAGCAGTTACTCGATGGAACGAGACACCTTCCCCTACGAGCAGTACTTC.

The chain links TRBV4-2 to TRBJ1-1; D possibly corresponds to TRBD1 (6 bases). Trimming removed 3 bases at V and 1 base at J, with 12 bases between. The germline V gene has CDR1 LGHNA and CDR2 YNFKEQ. The length of the CDR3 is 15 residues. CDR3 sequence reads: CASSHPGTKNTEAFF. CDR3 DNA sequence: TGTGCCAGCAGCCACCCCGGGACAAAGAACACTGAAGCTTTCTTT.

This chain uses TRBV28 with TRBJ1-1; TRBD1 matches 7 bases. The germline V gene has CDR1 MDHEN and CDR2 SYDVKM. The CDR3 has 13 residues. Trimming cost V 8 bases and J 4 bases; bases outside gene matches: 7. DNA for the CDR3: TGTGCCAGCTTAAAACAGGGGACCACTGAAGCTTTCTTT. It yields the protein CASLKQGTTEAFF.

The chain links TRBV9 to TRBJ2-2; 15 bases align to TRBD2. Germline CDR1 reads SGDLS; CDR2 reads YYNGEE. Germline trimming cut 3 bases from V and 6 bases from J; bases unmatched to any gene: 0. The CDR3 has 15 amino acids. DNA for the CDR3: TGTGCCAGCAGCGGGACTAGCGGGGGGGCCGGGGAGCTGTTTTTT. Translation: CASSGTSGGAGELFF. Filled out from reference TRBV9 and TRBJ2-2, the complete variable domain reads DSGVTQTPKHLITATGQRVTLRCSPRSGDLSVYWYQQSLDQGLQFLIQYYNGEERAKGNILERFSAQQFPDLHSELNLSSLELGDSALYFCASSGTSGGAGELFFGEGSRLTVL.

The J gene is TRBJ1-3, the V gene TRBV10-3, with 7 nucleotides matching TRBD1. CDR1 and CDR2 (germline): ENHRY, SYGVKD. V shed 10 bases, J shed 7 bases, and the junction held 16 bases outside the gene matches. This CDR3 contains 15 residues. The CDR3 spells CATGTATVSRNTIYF. CDR3 sequence (DNA): TGTGCCACCGGGACAGCCACTGTATCGCGGAACACCATATATTTT.

The chain joins TRBV7-2 to TRBJ2-3, with D hard to call. Per germline, CDR1 SGHTA and CDR2 FQGNSA. The CDR3 loop spans 14 amino acids. Trimming stripped 1 base from V and 4 bases from J, with 9 bases between. CDR3 amino acids: CASSLVATPDTQYF. For the CDR3, the DNA is TGTGCCAGCAGCTTAGTTGCTACCCCAGATACGCAGTATTTT.

The V gene is TRBV7-9, the J gene TRBJ2-2, with 14 bases lining up with TRBD2. Germline loops: CDR1 SEHNR, CDR2 FQNEAQ (reference sequence). CDR3 length equals 18 residues. With V trimmed by 5 bases and J by 4 bases, 9 bases remained unmatched. The DNA for the CDR3 is TGTGCCAGCAGCGCCGTGACTAGCGGGGGGGCGCGCACCGGGGAGCTGTTTTTT. As protein: CASSAVTSGGARTGELFF.

This chain connects TRBV7-9 to TRBJ1-2; perhaps TRBD1 as D (6 bases). The CDR3 consists of 14 residues. Germline values: CDR1 SEHNR, CDR2 FQNEAQ (reference sequence). Trimming shortened V by 5 bases and J by 3 bases, and 13 bases separated the two germline ends. CDR3 nucleotides: TGTGCCAGCAGCCCCGGAGGGGGGGACTATGGCTACACCTTC. Translating it yields CASSPGGGDYGYTF.

V and J are TRBV3-1 (or the pseudogene TRBV3-2) and TRBJ1-2; D possibly corresponds to TRBD1 (5 bases). V was trimmed by 0 bases and J by 4 bases, leaving 9 bases between them. Per the germline V gene, CDR1 is LGHDT and CDR2 is YNNKEL (reference sequence). The CDR3 is 14 amino acids. The CDR3 coding sequence is TGTGCCAGCAGCCAAGAAGCAGGGATCTATGGCTACACCTTC. Translating it yields CASSQEAGIYGYTF.

The chain links TRBV25-1 to TRBJ2-6; 8 bases align to TRBD1. The CDR3 length is 17 residues. The germline V gene encodes CDR1 MGHDK and CDR2 SYGVNS. V gave up 5 bases and J gave up 0 bases; unmatched junction bases: 6. The CDR3 protein is CASSYHRGDSGANVLTF. CDR3 DNA sequence: TGTGCCAGCAGTTACCACAGGGGGGACTCTGGGGCCAACGTCCTGACTTTC.

The chain joins TRBV11-2 to TRBJ2-2, with 7 positions matching TRBD1. The CDR3 is 15 residues long. The germline V gene encodes CDR1 SGHAT and CDR2 FQNNGV. V lost 5 bases to trimming and J lost 5 bases; unmatched junction nucleotides: 8. The CDR3 loop is CASSPRQGGTGELFF. CDR3 coding DNA: TGTGCCAGCAGCCCCAGACAGGGTGGGACCGGGGAGCTGTTTTTT. Together with reference TRBV11-2 and TRBJ2-2, the CDR3 gives the full variable domain: EAGVAQSPRYKIIEKRQSVAFWCNPISGHATLYWYQQILGQGPKLLIQFQNNGVVDDSQLPKDRFSAERLKGVDSTLKIQPAKLEDSAVYLCASSPRQGGTGELFFGEGSRLTVL.

The V gene is TRBV19, the J gene TRBJ1-2; D is ambiguous. The CDR3 has 11 residues. V was shortened by 6 bases and J by 2 bases, with 4 bases between the two germline ends. Germline CDR1 is LNHDA and CDR2 is SQIVND (reference sequence). As DNA, the CDR3 is TGTGCCAGTAGCCTCAACTATGGCTACACCTTC. Translated, it gives CASSLNYGYTF. The variable domain in full, completed from reference TRBV19 and TRBJ1-2, reads DGGITQSPKYLFRKEGQNVTLSCEQNLNHDAMYWYRQDPGQGLRLIYYSQIVNDFQKGDIAEGYSVSREKKESFPLTVTSAQKNPTAFYLCASSLNYGYTFGSGTRLTVV.